The 31 T cell receptor beta chains below were found in one sample sequenced in a study of human T cells and chemical hapten exposure. MiXCR, run by TCRdb on the RACE reads, gives a single entry per CDR3 protein. The data contain some 330,000 distinct CDR3 sequences, around 5.5% of them seen just once; the ten biggest clones take up over 6.5%. Time point given: pre-sensitization, week 0. Treatment in this sample: therapeutic diphenylcyclopropenone sensitization with weekly scalp DPC. Sequencing was performed on whole blood, taken in connection with sensitization to the hapten diphenylcyclopropenone (DPC). Receptors originate from a young woman with alopecia areata. Some clones in this sample may be carry-over from other donors' samples.

There are many counts of this clonotype. The rearrangement links TRBV9 to TRBJ2-1, with 12 bases matching TRBD2. The CDR3 spans 15 residues. The germline V gene encodes CDR1 SGDLS and CDR2 YYNGEE. Trimming removed 4 bases from V and 8 bases from J; junction bases left unmatched: 7. CDR3 sequence: CASSSRTSGVYEQFF. CDR3 nucleotide sequence: TGTGCCAGCAGCTCTCGGACTAGCGGGGTATATGAGCAGTTCTTC.

The chain has TRBV27 and TRBJ2-3; D might be TRBD1 (6 bases). The V gene lost 5 bases and the J gene lost 12 bases, with 21 bases spanning the gap. Germline-derived CDR1 and CDR2 are MNHEY and SMNVEV (reference sequence). CDR3 length equals 14 residues. CDR3 DNA sequence: TGTGCCAGCAGTATAGTGCGGACCGGGACAAATCAGTATTTT. This gives the protein CASSIVRTGTNQYF.

The gene calls are TRBV7-3 and TRBJ1-2; 7 positions agree with TRBD1. CDR1 is SGHTA and CDR2 is FQGTGA in the germline V gene. J gave up 6 bases and V 1 base, and 2 bases lay outside the gene matches. The CDR3 contains 13 residues. The CDR3: CASSLRGTDGYTF. In DNA, the CDR3 is TGTGCCAGCAGCTTAAGAGGGACAGATGGCTACACCTTC.

This clonotype was detected only a few times. The chain combines TRBV24-1 with TRBJ2-3; 7 nucleotides agree with TRBD2. Germline V gene data show CDR1 as KGHDR and CDR2 as SFDVKD. The junction had 7 bases not matched to a gene; V was cut back by 3 bases and J by 8 bases. The CDR3 loop spans 14 amino acids. The CDR3, as DNA: TGTGCCACCAGTGATGAGGGAGGGCCGGGTACGCAGTATTTT. Protein: CATSDEGGPGTQYF.

This clonotype was recorded at least ten times. The gene calls are TRBV20-1 and TRBJ1-2, with D possibly matching TRBD1 (5 bases). V was pared by 2 bases and J by 4 bases, with 14 bases between. The CDR3 spans 14 residues. Germline assignment: CDR1 DFQATT and CDR2 SNEGSKA (reference sequence). The CDR3 spells CSARPSTAGYGYTF. Here the CDR3 DNA reads TGCAGTGCTAGACCTTCGACAGCCGGCTATGGCTACACCTTC.

This clonotype has ten or more counts. The genes are TRBV10-3 and TRBJ2-7; TRBD2 is a possible D gene (5 bases). Germline lookup yields CDR1 ENHRY and CDR2 SYGVKD. V dropped 6 bases and J dropped 5 bases, with 14 bases sitting between them. The length of the CDR3 is 13 residues. The CDR3 loop reads CAISQPTRNEQYF. The CDR3, as DNA: TGTGCCATCAGCCAACCAACTAGAAACGAGCAGTACTTC.

V and J are TRBV7-2 and TRBJ2-3; D possibly corresponds to TRBD2 (5 bases). V lost 6 bases and J 0 bases, leaving 13 bases between the germline ends. This CDR3 has 15 residues. Germline loops: CDR1 SGHTA, CDR2 FQGNSA. CDR3 sequence (DNA): TGTGCCAGCAGTCGAGACTACACTAGCACAGATACGCAGTATTTT. It translates to CASSRDYTSTDTQYF.

This clonotype was counted between two and nine times. The chain uses TRBV5-1 and TRBJ2-3, with 11 bases fitting TRBD2. Trimming cost V 7 bases and J 6 bases; bases outside gene matches: 7. The CDR3 length is 14 residues. CDR1 is SGHRS, CDR2 YFSETQ, per germline. The chain's CDR3 is CASGLAGGPDTQYF. The CDR3 DNA is TGCGCCAGCGGATTAGCGGGGGGGCCGGATACGCAGTATTTT.

The chain couples TRBV5-4 to TRBJ2-3; D is unresolved. The CDR3 length is 13 residues. V lost 2 bases and J lost 0, with 4 bases in between. Germline V gene sequence: CDR1 SGHNT, CDR2 YYREEE (reference sequence). Here the CDR3 reads CASSFLSTDTQYF. The CDR3 DNA is TGTGCCAGCAGCTTCCTTAGCACAGATACGCAGTATTTT.

This clonotype was picked up a small number of times. The gene calls are TRBV5-1 and TRBJ2-1, with 9 bases aligning to TRBD1. Germline V gives CDR1 SGHRS, CDR2 YFSETQ. With 4 bases clipped from V and 6 bases from J, the junction kept 8 bases outside the gene matches. The CDR3 runs 15 residues. The CDR3 DNA is TGCGCCAGCAGCCGAACAGGGGGCGCGGGCAATGAGCAGTTCTTC. Its protein is CASSRTGGAGNEQFF.

The chain employs TRBV10-3 and TRBJ2-7; no clear D gene. Germline V gene sequence: CDR1 ENHRY, CDR2 SYGVKD. Between the trimmed V and J ends, which lost 0 bases and 1 base, there was a span of 10 bases. This CDR3 contains 15 residues. Here the CDR3 DNA reads TGTGCCATCAGTGAGTCGGCCCAGACTTCCTACGAGCAGTACTTC. It translates to CAISESAQTSYEQYF.

This clonotype was seen many times. The V and J genes are TRBV4-2 and TRBJ1-1; 7 bases map to TRBD1. V lost 1 base, J lost 6 bases, and 8 bases stayed unmatched. The CDR3 covers 15 residues. Germline lookup yields CDR1 LGHNA and CDR2 YNFKEQ. The CDR3 protein is CASSQVGEGAAEAFF. CDR3 DNA: TGTGCCAGCAGCCAAGTGGGCGAGGGGGCAGCTGAAGCTTTCTTT.

The chain joins TRBV4-3 to TRBJ1-2; no clear D. V lost 1 base to trimming and J lost 0 bases, with 12 bases between them. The CDR3 covers 16 residues. Germline lookup yields CDR1 LGHNA and CDR2 YSLEER. The CDR3 reads CASSQANSSPNYGYTF. In DNA form, the CDR3 reads TGCGCCAGCAGCCAAGCGAACAGTTCCCCTAACTATGGCTACACCTTC.

This clonotype qualifies as medium-sized (0.01 to 0.1%). This chain connects TRBV4-2 to TRBJ1-4, with a weak D call TRBD1 (6 bases). V dropped 0 bases and J dropped 7 bases, with 15 bases sitting between them. This CDR3 is 16 amino acids long. CDR1 LGHNA and CDR2 YNFKEQ come from the germline V gene. The CDR3 nucleotides are TGTGCCAGCAGCCAAGATGCTACAGGGACGGTTGAAAAACTGTTTTTT. As protein: CASSQDATGTVEKLFF.

The chain joins TRBV6-5 to TRBJ1-4; perhaps TRBD1 as D (5 bases). The V gene lost 0 bases and the J gene lost 8 bases, with 13 bases spanning the gap. CDR1 MNHEY and CDR2 SVGAGI come from the germline V gene. CDR3 length equals 15 residues. CDR3 loop: CASSYSTRAGEKLFF. The CDR3 DNA is TGTGCCAGCAGTTACTCTACCAGGGCTGGAGAAAAACTGTTTTTT.

The V and J genes are TRBV7-6 and TRBJ1-5; 7 bases map to TRBD1. The V gene end was trimmed by 1 base and the J gene end by 5 bases; junction bases not matched to a gene: 5. There are 15 residues in the CDR3. The germline V gene encodes CDR1 SGHVS and CDR2 FNYEAQ. The CDR3 nucleotides read TGTGCCAGCAGCTTAGGGTACAGGGGCGATCAGCCCCAGCATTTT. Translating it yields CASSLGYRGDQPQHF.

This clonotype was seen a handful of times. The V call is TRBV3-1, the J call TRBJ2-2, with D possibly matching TRBD2 (5 bases). The germline gives CDR1 LGHDT, CDR2 YNNKEL (reference sequence). The CDR3 covers 16 residues. Trimming stripped 1 base from V and 0 bases from J, with 9 bases between. The CDR3: CASSQVQRTNTGELFF. CDR3 nucleotide sequence: TGTGCCAGCAGCCAAGTGCAGCGGACGAACACCGGGGAGCTGTTTTTT.

In its sample, this clonotype was seen a few times. This rearrangement joins TRBV20-1 to TRBJ2-3; TRBD1 matches at 8 bases. The germline gives CDR1 DFQATT, CDR2 SNEGSKA (reference sequence). The CDR3 has 15 residues. V gave up 2 bases and J gave up 6 bases; unmatched junction bases: 10. The CDR3 here is CSARLGQGPPDTQYF. The CDR3 DNA follows: TGCAGTGCTAGACTCGGACAGGGCCCCCCGGATACGCAGTATTTT.

This clonotype appeared many times. The chain is built from TRBV12-3 or TRBV12-4 and TRBJ1-2, with D unresolved. V was trimmed by 6 bases and J by 3 bases, leaving 5 bases between them. This CDR3 has 11 amino acids. Here the CDR3 reads CASSRDYGYTF. The CDR3, as DNA: TGTGCCAGCAGCCGGGACTATGGCTACACCTTC.

This clonotype was detected many times. The chain links TRBV7-2 to TRBJ1-1; TRBD1 might be the D (5 bases). Germline values: CDR1 SGHTA, CDR2 FQGNSA. Trimming cost V 2 bases and J 3 bases, with 13 bases left between them. This CDR3 comprises 15 residues. CDR3 DNA sequence: TGTGCCAGCAGCTTATACTGGGGCGGGTACACTGAAGCTTTCTTT. It translates to CASSLYWGGYTEAFF.

The chain uses TRBV11-3 and TRBJ2-1; 14 bases line up with TRBD2. The junction had 13 bases not matched to a gene; V was cut back by 6 bases and J by 9 bases. This CDR3 comprises 17 residues. Germline values: CDR1 SGHNT, CDR2 YENEEA. CDR3 coding DNA: TGTGCCAGCAGTTCAAGACTAGCGGGGGGGCCTTCGCGTGAGCAGTTCTTC. The encoded protein is CASSSRLAGGPSREQFF.

This clonotype was observed a handful of times. The chain carries TRBV21-1 and TRBJ2-3; the table's D gene call, TRBD2, was not cross checked with the DNA. TRBV21-1 is assigned pseudogene status. This CDR3 has 18 residues. DNA of the CDR3: TGTGCCAGCAGCCAACGACTCACAAACCAACTCCCCACAGATACGCAGTATTTT. Residues: CASSQRLTNQLPTDTQYF.

This clonotype was seen repeatedly, ten times or more. J is TRBJ1-2 and V is TRBV20-1; D uncertain. The V end was cut by 3 bases, the J end by 3 bases, with 8 bases between. This CDR3 region has 12 residues. Germline V CDR1 and CDR2: DFQATT, SNEGSKA (reference sequence). The CDR3 nucleotides are TGCAGTGCTAGTGTCGGGGACTATGGCTACACCTTC. Amino acids: CSASVGDYGYTF.

This clonotype was seen a few times. The rearrangement uses TRBV2 and TRBJ2-1, with D perhaps being TRBD1 or TRBD2 (5 bases each). V lost 2 bases and J lost 6, with 17 bases in between. Per the germline V gene, CDR1 is SNHLY and CDR2 is FYNNEI. CDR3 length: 16 residues. DNA for the CDR3: TGTGCCAGCAGTGAAAGAGTTGGGGGATCAGGCAATGAGCAGTTCTTC. It specifies CASSERVGGSGNEQFF.

This clonotype was counted ten times or more. The chain combines TRBV10-3 with TRBJ1-1, with 8 bases fitting TRBD1. CDR3 length: 13 residues. Germline-derived CDR1 and CDR2 are ENHRY and SYGVKD. V dropped 11 bases and J dropped 2; count of bases not matched to a gene: 7. CDR3 sequence (DNA): TGTGCCGCCCGGGACAGGTACAACACTGAAGCTTTCTTT. Translation gives CAARDRYNTEAFF.

This chain links TRBV11-1 with TRBJ1-6; D is unresolved. The V end lost 3 bases, the J end lost 7 bases, and 13 bases lay between the germline ends. The CDR3 is 15 amino acids. Per the germline V gene, CDR1 is SGHAT and CDR2 is FQDESV (reference sequence). The CDR3 loop is CASSFRRQTNSPLHF. The CDR3 DNA sequence: TGTGCCAGCAGCTTTCGGAGACAAACCAATTCACCCCTCCACTTT.

This clonotype was seen ten or more times. This chain uses TRBV24-1 with TRBJ2-5; 12 bases map to TRBD1. Trimming removed 2 bases from V and 5 bases from J; junction bases left unmatched: 8. The CDR3 has 17 residues. Per germline, CDR1 KGHDR and CDR2 SFDVKD. The CDR3 DNA reads TGTGCCACCAGTGATTCGGGGACAGGGGGCGGAGAGGAGACCCAGTACTTC. Encoded protein: CATSDSGTGGGEETQYF.

The chain carries TRBV20-1 and TRBJ2-3, with 12 bases fitting TRBD2. Germline CDR1 and CDR2: DFQATT and SNEGSKA (reference sequence). V was clipped by 6 bases and J by 1 base; unmatched bases: 5. The CDR3 has 15 residues. CDR3 sequence (DNA): TGCAGTGCCCCTAGCGGGGGGGCTGGCACAGATACGCAGTATTTT. Its protein is CSAPSGGAGTDTQYF.

This clonotype has ten or more counts. This sequence joins TRBV20-1 and TRBJ2-7, with D possibly matching TRBD1 (5 bases). The CDR3 has 14 amino acids. Germline loops: CDR1 DFQATT, CDR2 SNEGSKA (reference sequence). With 2 bases removed from V and 2 bases from J, the gap between germline ends came to 13 bases. CDR3 protein: CSARPLDSPYEQYF. Written as DNA, the CDR3 is TGCAGTGCTAGACCACTCGACAGTCCCTACGAGCAGTACTTC.

This clonotype occurred a few times. The chain carries TRBV2 and TRBJ2-3; unclear D gene. The V end was cut by 9 bases, the J end by 5 bases, with 6 bases between. There are 10 residues in the CDR3. Germline V gene lookup returns CDR1 SNHLY and CDR2 FYNNEI. The CDR3 reads CASAKDTQYF. CDR3 bases: TGTGCCAGTGCGAAAGATACGCAGTATTTT.

This clonotype was picked up a small number of times. The CDR3 loop reads CSAPRRAESNYGYTF. The CDR3 DNA follows: TGCAGTGCTCCCCGGCGGGCCGAGTCCAACTATGGCTACACCTTC. The rearrangement links TRBV20-1 to TRBJ1-2, with D unresolved. Trimming stripped 5 bases from V and 2 bases from J, with 18 bases between. The CDR3 loop spans 15 amino acids. The germline V gene has CDR1 DFQATT and CDR2 SNEGSKA (reference sequence).